These T cell receptor beta chains were read from a single sample in a study of blood T cell repertoires in COVID-19. The repertoire was sequenced with immunoSEQ multiplex PCR; TCRdb's copy has only in-frame clones and lacks some. The sample lists some 250,000 clones, approximately 85% occurring once. Sequencing input: peripheral blood. Receptors were obtained from a woman aged 25 to 39 with acute or convalescent COVID-19. CDR3s include the opening cysteine and the closing phenylalanine or tryptophan.

v_call	j_call	cdr3_aa
TRBV5-4	TRBJ2-7	CASSLGQGAGGLYEQYF
TRBV19	TRBJ1-1	CASRRPRAGLNTEAFF
TRBV7-9	TRBJ2-5	CASSLTGGGETQYF
TRBV5-4	TRBJ2-7	CASSLGGLAGGPHEQYF
TRBV7-6	TRBJ2-1	CASSYLGGNAYNEQFF
TRBV27	TRBJ1-6	CASSSGPWTGYGSPLHF
TRBV29-1	TRBJ1-6	CSVGTADSPLHF
TRBV4-2	TRBJ2-7	CASSLGGRGQGDEQYF
TRBV15	TRBJ2-2	CATSSTGAVFF
TRBV19	TRBJ2-6	CASIAAGQSGANVLTF
TRBV12-5	TRBJ2-3	CASGLESSGTDTQYF
TRBV7-9	TRBJ2-5	CASSSLGALDF
TRBV10-3	TRBJ2-1	CAISEGTSGSGEFF
TRBV7-8	TRBJ2-5	CASSLDTSGVLQETQYF
TRBV6-5	TRBJ2-3	CASTQTGTQYF
TRBV19	TRBJ2-2	CASSIWQGAGELFF
TRBV7-2	TRBJ2-4	CASSEGQQKNIQYF
TRBV4-1	TRBJ2-7	CASSPAGQSSYEQYF
TRBV10-3	TRBJ2-2	CAITFDSGSSSGELFF
TRBV10-1	TRBJ2-1	CASSDIAGGKDNEQFF
TRBV4-3	TRBJ2-3	CASSLMWGGADTQYF
TRBV2	TRBJ2-7	CASRDRWGEQYF
TRBV5-4	TRBJ1-6	CASSLWLSGASPLHF
TRBV30	TRBJ2-7	CAWSVDRGYEQYF
TRBV30	TRBJ2-5	CAWSGSSGRTQETQYF
TRBV2	TRBJ2-4	CASSAGQLLAKNIQYF
TRBV7-2	TRBJ2-3	CASSSIRTGLPDTQYF
TRBV19	TRBJ1-6	CASSTTGTGGSPLHF
TRBV6-1	TRBJ1-2	CASSEQGQSTGYTF
TRBV6-6	TRBJ2-5	CASSQLAGVGQETQYF
TRBV5-5	TRBJ2-7	CASSLGSSYEQYF
TRBV11-2	TRBJ1-1	CASSLGWGQGFSFF
TRBV19	TRBJ1-5	CASTLSNQPQHF
TRBV19	TRBJ1-3	CASSIGGNTIYF
TRBV15	TRBJ2-3	CATSKPGQGAGTGTDTQYF
TRBV5-4	TRBJ2-3	CASSPSPGLAGRSTDTQYF
TRBV12-3/TRBV12-4	TRBJ1-1	CASSQGLRTEAFF
TRBV5-1	TRBJ2-7	CASSSGLDIGEQYF
TRBV5-4	TRBJ2-1	CASSPSHNEQFF
TRBV11-3	TRBJ2-2	CASKGGTSVRTGELFF
TRBV21-1	TRBJ2-7	CASSATGTPSYEQYF
TRBV6-5	TRBJ1-5	CASSKGLLLNQPQHF
TRBV25-1	TRBJ2-2	CASRYGGGGELFF
TRBV19	TRBJ2-1	CASSIALAGGPISYNEQFF
TRBV5-8	TRBJ1-1	CASSFRQTEAFF
TRBV6-4	TRBJ1-5	CASQDSNSNQPQHF
TRBV28	TRBJ2-7	CASITYSTHQYF
TRBV19	TRBJ2-5	CASSIGRRGETQYF